This TCR beta chain derives from a study of OX40 agonist ivuxolimab in advanced cancers. Study as a whole: Given to patients was ivuxolimab, an agonistic anti-OX40 (CD134) antibody. In three patients, partial responses were observed, one with hepatocellular carcinoma and two with cutaneous melanoma. Whole-study results and caveats: Patients who responded partially at 0.1-3.0 mg/kg showed clonal expansion ranking among the lowest.

Concerning this clone: Its antigen remains unknown.

Assay: immunoSEQ multiplex PCR; the TCRdb copy retains only in-frame clones and omits some. The sample holds around 80,000 clones, 82% seen once. The sequences come from CD4+ or CD8+ T cells sorted from blood, collected in a trial of the OX40 agonist ivuxolimab. This receptor was taken from an adult with an advanced solid tumor such as melanoma, head and neck, liver or kidney cancer.

This chain's CDR3 is CASSLGVLGTGGMDEQFF. The CDR3 DNA follows: TGTGCCAGCAGCTTAGGTGTTCTCGGGACAGGGGGAATGGATGAGCAGTTCTTC. This chain connects TRBV11-2 to TRBJ2-1; TRBD1 aligns across 11 bases. Trimming took 1 base from V and 8 from J; bases not matched to a gene: 13. CDR3 length equals 18 residues. Germline assignment: CDR1 SGHAT and CDR2 FQNNGV.